The clone carrying this TCR beta chain came up many times. Antigen unknown. This beta chain is a stray read from a library made for alpha chains; its abundance is not meaningful. Time point denoted: sample taken at primary tumor resection. The donors comprised about 70 untreated early-stage non-small cell lung cancer patients. The CDR3 has 14 residues. Germline V CDR1 and CDR2: SQVTM, ANQGSEA. After removal of 4 bases from V and 6 bases from J, the junction contained 7 bases not matched to a gene. The data originate from a study of spatial heterogeneity in lung cancer. Overall study results and limits: Coverage of tumor T cells, an estimated figure, was approximately 7.7% for alpha and 13% for beta chains. Counts of expanded intratumoral alpha and beta TCRs tracked tumor mutation counts.

TCRdb reprocessed the 5' RACE reads via MiXCR and lists one record per CDR3 protein. The data show 16,000 or so distinct CDR3 sequences, 4.5% to 7.5% seen once. This clonotype was sampled from a female donor with early-stage non-small cell lung cancer. Sample: lung tumor tissue, taken at surgery. The genes are TRBV29-1 and TRBJ2-7; 12 bases match TRBD2. CDR3: CSVVGGTSGSEQYF. The CDR3 region has the DNA TGCAGCGTTGTAGGCGGGACTAGCGGGTCCGAGCAGTACTTC.